A single T cell receptor (beta chain) is shown here with its context. Its specificity is unknown. CDR1 SGHAT and CDR2 FQDESV come from the germline V gene (reference sequence). The CDR3 length is 14 residues. V gave up 5 bases and J gave up 8 bases, with 15 bases separating them. The data were taken from a study of shared clonotypes between healthy human individuals. Study-level points and caveats: What limited the represented genetic and exposure-history diversity was the small number of donors.

The authors divided CD4+ cells into CD45RA+ naive and CD45RA-negative memory subsets. At a deep level, the assay was run. Sequenced by immunoSEQ multiplex PCR; TCRdb stores in-frame clones only, minus some. This sample has over a million clones; under 80% occur once, and the top ten carry 1.2% to 1.5%. The rearrangement uses TRBV11-1 and TRBJ2-2, with D perhaps TRBD1 (6 bases). The sequenced sample consisted of memory CD4+ T cells sorted from blood. The subset here: CD45RA-negative fraction. This sequence was found in a man in his late teens or twenties in good health. This CDR3 reads CASSPLLQGGELFF. The CDR3 bases are TGTGCCAGCAGCCCGCTCCTACAGGGAGGGGAGCTGTTTTTT.